This TCR beta chain is drawn from a study of post-analysis software for immune sequencing data (dated by TCRdb to 2014 to 2015). Background on the whole study: Disease courses on record covered relapsing-remitting, secondary progressive and progressive-relapsing multiple sclerosis, though some patients had no subtype annotation. The multiple sclerosis patient repertoires were compared with some twelve previously published healthy control repertoires from donors aged about 6 to 26 years. A subset of samples was prepared in parallel using single-end sample barcoding, then pooled and co-amplified after Illumina adapter ligation.

TCR beta repertoires were profiled from peripheral blood of some 13 young patients with multiple sclerosis to demonstrate the VDJtools post-analysis software. Multiple sclerosis patients were children and adolescents aged about 6 to 15 years. The library was built by means of PCR. The run used an Illumina HiSeq 2500. Unique molecular identifiers were incorporated into TCR beta cDNA libraries to reduce PCR and sequencing biases. Per 1 to 10 million input T cells, roughly 500,000 cDNA molecules were obtained, such that each molecule approximated one T cell. Patient libraries were prepared and sequenced with the same protocol used for the earlier healthy control dataset. Samples belonging to the same batch were prepared together, multiplexed and sequenced on a shared HiSeq lane. The paper's data handling went like this. MIGEC was used to process the raw barcoded reads, and molecular identifier groups with only a single read were discarded before consensus assembly and CDR3 extraction. VDJtools was used for post-analysis of the clonotype tables, and diversity was normalized by down-sampling every dataset to the size of the smallest sample. In repertoire overlap clustering, CDR3 amino acid sequences, but not nucleotide sequences, were matched to correct batch-related cross-sample contamination. Through fastp at Q25 and MiXCR, TCRdb rebuilt clones from the public reads, retaining in-frame beta chains. A single entry per CDR3 protein holds the most common genes and DNA from its merged rows. These V and J calls originate from TCRdb's pipeline instead of the authors' own analysis. The sample table shows some 700,000 distinct CDR3 sequences, and roughly three fifths are seen once. 11% of the sample is taken by the ten largest.

Its CDR3 holds 16 amino acids, cysteine through phenylalanine. Of the read, only the CDR3 DNA is kept; its 48 bases are in frame from base 1. Looking up the germline V gene yields CDR1 SGHAT and CDR2 FQNNGV. Ends trimmed: V by 1 base, J by 0 bases; bases unmatched to a gene: 3. What the work shows at the level of the full study, not this receptor alone: Multiple sclerosis patients had significantly lower normalized Chao1 diversity than controls, a result that suggests substantial peripheral T-cell clonal expansion. The control group was slightly older than the multiple sclerosis patient group. Significantly higher frequencies in patients than in controls were found for about five TRBV segments, including TRBV5-6, TRBV5-1 and TRBV20-1. Direct clustering with F measure showed strong co-clustering of samples prepared in the same batch, prompting a batch-effect correction.

In this sample, this clonotype turned up a few times. What antigen it recognizes has not been identified. No qualities accompany the bases; no much larger clone lies one base away. The sequence derives from a girl aged 2-10 years with multiple sclerosis. This sequence uses TRBV11-2 and TRBJ2-4, with TRBD2 identical over 7 junction bases. The sample was blood. The nucleotide sequence is TGTGCCAGCAGCTTAGGGGGAGGGATAGCCAAAAACATTCAGTACTTC. Its translation reads: CASSLGGGIAKNIQYF.